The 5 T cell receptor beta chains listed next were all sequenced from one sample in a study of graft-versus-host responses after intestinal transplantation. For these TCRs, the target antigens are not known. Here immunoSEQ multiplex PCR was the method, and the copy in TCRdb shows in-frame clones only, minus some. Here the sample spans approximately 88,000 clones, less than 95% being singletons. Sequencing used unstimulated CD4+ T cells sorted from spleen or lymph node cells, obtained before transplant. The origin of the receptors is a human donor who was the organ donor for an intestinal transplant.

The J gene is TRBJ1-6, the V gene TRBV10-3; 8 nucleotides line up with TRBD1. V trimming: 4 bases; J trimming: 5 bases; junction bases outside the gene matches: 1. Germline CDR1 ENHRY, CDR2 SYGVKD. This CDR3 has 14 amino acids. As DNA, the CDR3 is TGTGCCATCAGTGGACAGGGGAATAATTCACCCCTCCACTTT. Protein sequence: CAISGQGNNSPLHF.

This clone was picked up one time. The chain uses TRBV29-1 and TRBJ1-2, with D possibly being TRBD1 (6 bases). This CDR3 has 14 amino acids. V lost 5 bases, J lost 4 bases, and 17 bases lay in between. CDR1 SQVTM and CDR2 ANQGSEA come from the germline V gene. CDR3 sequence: CSVFTDSRSYGYTF. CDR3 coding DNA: TGCAGCGTTTTCACGGACAGTCGATCCTATGGCTACACCTTC.

CDR3 nucleotides: TGTGCCAGCAGCCAAGGAGTGGGATCCCAAGAGACCCAGTACTTC. Translating it yields CASSQGVGSQETQYF. The chain has TRBV14 and TRBJ2-5; D remains ambiguous. CDR1 is SGHDN and CDR2 is FVKESK in the germline V gene. The V end was cut by 1 base, the J end by 1 base, with 10 bases between. The CDR3 contains 15 residues.

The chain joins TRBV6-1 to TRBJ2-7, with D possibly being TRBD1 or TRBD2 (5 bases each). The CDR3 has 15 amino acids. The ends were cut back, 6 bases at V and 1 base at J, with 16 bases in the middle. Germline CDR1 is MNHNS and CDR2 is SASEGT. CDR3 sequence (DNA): TGTGCCAGCAGGAGATCCGGGACGTCATCCTACGAGCAGTACTTC. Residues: CASRRSGTSSYEQYF.

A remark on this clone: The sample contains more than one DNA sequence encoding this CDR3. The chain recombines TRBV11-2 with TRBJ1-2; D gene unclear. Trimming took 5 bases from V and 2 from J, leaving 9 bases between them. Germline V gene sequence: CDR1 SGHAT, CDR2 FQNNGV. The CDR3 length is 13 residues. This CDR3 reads CASSLGENYGYTF. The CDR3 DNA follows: TGTGCCAGCAGCCTCGGTGAGAACTATGGCTACACCTTC.